These T cell receptor beta chains were read from a single sample in a study of response to subunit inactivated influenza vaccine. MiXCR, applied by TCRdb to the RT-PCR reads, yields one record per CDR3 protein. The sample carries around 600,000 distinct CDR3 sequences, roughly 10% recorded once. This sample also belongs to another study, concerning T cells expressing NK-cell markers.

The sequences come from PBMCs from blood, collected on the day of vaccination. The receptors were gathered from a man in his fifties or sixties who received an inactivated influenza vaccine. CDR3s include the opening cysteine and the closing phenylalanine or tryptophan. A clone size is listed for some rows: how often the clone was seen (once, few, many), or a class if it is expanded.

TRBJ1-2,few,TRBV19,CASSVPGQGTYGYTF
TRBJ2-7,few,TRBV15,CATSRVGDEPYEQYF
TRBJ2-2,few,TRBV6-2/TRBV6-3,CASSLTWAGGHRTGELFF
TRBJ2-1,NA,TRBV5-1,CASSSNRDRGLGEQFF
TRBJ2-3,few,TRBV15,CATSLGTTRTDTQYF
TRBJ1-2,NA,TRBV12-3/TRBV12-4,CASSHGQGLGGYTF
TRBJ2-2,NA,TRBV28,CASKTGGSVVTGELFF
TRBJ1-6,NA,TRBV5-1,CASSLGQFRGSPLHF
TRBJ2-5,NA,TRBV5-5,CASRTSGGRETQYF
TRBJ2-2,few,TRBV6-1,CASSPPGIPAELFF